The following is a T cell receptor (beta chain) sequence with its context. The germline V gene encodes CDR1 SGHTA and CDR2 FQGNSA. V dropped 7 bases and J dropped 6; count of bases not matched to a gene: 12. CDR3 length equals 16 residues. The data are from a study of blood T cell repertoires in COVID-19. The data were produced by immunoSEQ multiplex PCR, yet TCRdb's version contains in-frame clones alone and is incomplete. This sample yields about 180,000 clones, of which 89% are seen a single time; under 2% belongs to the top ten. The receptor was isolated from a man in his late teens or twenties who had recovered from COVID-19. The J gene is TRBJ2-2, the V gene TRBV7-2; 9 positions agree with TRBD2. Material for sequencing was peripheral blood. CDR3 region: CASIPGTSKTAGELFF. Here the CDR3 DNA reads TGTGCCAGCATACCCGGGACTAGCAAAACGGCCGGGGAGCTGTTTTTT.